This T cell receptor (beta chain) was identified during a study of T cells in Graves' hyperthyroidism and ophthalmopathy. About the study: At initial diagnosis, before any treatment had begun, peripheral blood was obtained.

Regions amplified from RNA transcripts were the TCR beta CDR3 regions. TCR CDR3 underwent first-round RT-PCR with the HTBI primer set. MiXCR, applied by TCRdb to the multiplex PCR reads, yields one record per CDR3 protein. The profile covers about 260,000 distinct CDR3 sequences, with 15% to 20% appearing a single time and around 28% taken by the ten largest. This clonotype was seen many times. V lost 5 bases and J lost 6; bases outside the gene matches: 2. The CDR3 is 13 residues long. This chain connects TRBV12-3 or TRBV12-4 to TRBJ1-1, with 11 nucleotides matching TRBD1. The origin of this receptor is a woman younger than 35 with Graves' ophthalmopathy. Sequencing was carried out using blood. CDR3 loop: CASSGQGAPEAFF. In nucleotides, the CDR3 is TGTGCCAGCAGTGGACAGGGGGCCCCTGAAGCTTTCTTT.